The 30 T cell receptor beta chains given below trace back to one sample, sequenced in a study of T cell responses to AZD1222 COVID-19 vaccine. Using immunoSEQ multiplex PCR, the repertoire was profiled, and TCRdb retains in-frame clones only, with some absent. Seen here are approximately 180,000 clones, 90% to 95% observed once, and the top ten hold around 3.6%. Sequences were derived from peripheral blood, sampled 28 days after the second dose of the MenACWY control vaccine. The receptor source for this set is an adult who received the MenACWY meningococcal vaccine as a control.

This chain uses TRBV12-5 with TRBJ1-5, with D perhaps TRBD1 (5 bases). From germline, CDR1 is LGHNT and CDR2 FRNRAP. The germline V and J ends were trimmed by 1 base and 6 bases, with 7 bases remaining between them. The CDR3 runs 13 residues. CDR3 in DNA: TGTGCTAGTGGTTTGGACGGGGGTCAGCCCCAGCATTTT. The encoded protein is CASGLDGGQPQHF.

V and J are TRBV5-4 and TRBJ1-6; possible D gene TRBD1, 5 bases. The germline V gene has CDR1 SGHNT and CDR2 YYREEE (reference sequence). The CDR3 is 14 residues long. V was trimmed by 3 bases and J by 9 bases, leaving 13 bases between them. The CDR3 nucleotides are TGTGCCAGCAGCTGGGACCCCGAAACTTCACCCCTCCACTTT. Its translation is CASSWDPETSPLHF.

The CDR3 DNA follows: TGTGCCAGCAGTTTATACAGGGGGGGTGGCTACACCTTC. It is translated as CASSLYRGGGYTF. The rearrangement joins TRBV27 to TRBJ1-2, with 8 nucleotides matching TRBD1. This CDR3 spans 13 amino acids. Germline trimming cut 1 base from V and 7 bases from J; bases unmatched to any gene: 2. Per germline, CDR1 MNHEY and CDR2 SMNVEV (reference sequence).

The genes are TRBV5-1 and TRBJ2-1, with 9 nucleotides matching TRBD2. Germline-derived CDR1 and CDR2 are SGHRS and YFSETQ. V was pared by 3 bases and J by 6 bases, with 13 bases of the junction left unmatched. The CDR3 is 17 residues long. The chain's CDR3 is CASSWHLVAGELNEQFF. CDR3 coding DNA: TGCGCCAGCAGCTGGCACTTGGTAGCGGGAGAGCTCAATGAGCAGTTCTTC.

V is TRBV6-5 and J is TRBJ2-7; 8 bases fit TRBD2. V trimming: 2 bases; J trimming: 3 bases; junction bases outside the gene matches: 6. The CDR3 is made up of 15 amino acids. CDR1 and CDR2 from the germline V gene are MNHEY and SVGAGI. The CDR3 is CASSYKPSGYYEQYF. The CDR3 DNA is TGTGCCAGCAGTTACAAGCCTAGCGGGTACTACGAGCAGTACTTC.

This CDR3 is CASSIRDRGLETQYF. The CDR3 nucleotides are TGTGCCAGTAGTATTCGAGACAGGGGGCTGGAGACCCAGTACTTC. The rearrangement joins TRBV19 to TRBJ2-5, with 10 positions matching TRBD1. Unmatched junction bases numbered 6, after V lost 3 bases and J lost 5 bases. The CDR3 sequence is 15 residues long. Per the germline V gene, CDR1 is LNHDA and CDR2 is SQIVND (reference sequence).

The chain links TRBV25-1 to TRBJ1-1; D not resolved. The CDR3 is 12 amino acids. Germline-derived CDR1 and CDR2 are MGHDK and SYGVNS. Trimming shortened V by 5 bases and J by 2 bases, and 6 bases separated the two germline ends. The DNA of the CDR3 is TGTGCCAGCAGTCTGGGCAACACTGAAGCTTTCTTT. Its translation: CASSLGNTEAFF.

The chain links TRBV28 to TRBJ1-4, with 8 bases that match TRBD1. Looked up from germline, CDR1 is MDHEN and CDR2 is SYDVKM. The V segment lost 5 bases and the J segment 0 bases; nucleotides outside the gene matches: 8. The CDR3 is 17 amino acids. In DNA, the CDR3 is TGTGCCAGCAGTATGAGACAGGGGCTAACAACTAATGAAAAACTGTTTTTT. Translated: CASSMRQGLTTNEKLFF. Using reference TRBV28 and TRBJ1-4 for the parts outside the CDR3, the full variable domain is DVKVTQSSRYLVKRTGEKVFLECVQDMDHENMFWYRQDPGLGLRLIYFSYDVKMKEKGDIPEGYSVSREKKERFSLILESASTNQTSMYLCASSMRQGLTTNEKLFFGSGTQLSVL.

The CDR3 DNA reads TGTGCCACCAGTGTGCGAGGGATGGGGGAGACCCAGTACTTC. This codes for CATSVRGMGETQYF. The J gene is TRBJ2-5, the V gene TRBV24-1, with a weak D call TRBD2 (5 bases). Germline-derived CDR1 and CDR2 are KGHDR and SFDVKD. Trimming cost V 5 bases and J 5 bases, with 14 bases left between them. The CDR3 loop spans 14 amino acids.

The gene calls are TRBV18 and TRBJ2-1; 10 bases fit TRBD2. Per germline, CDR1 KGHSH and CDR2 LQKENI. After removal of 3 bases from V and 4 bases from J, the junction contained 9 bases not matched to a gene. The CDR3 covers 17 residues. The CDR3 is CASSPDWSGRGYNEQFF. CDR3 sequence (DNA): TGTGCCAGCTCACCCGATTGGAGCGGGAGGGGATACAATGAGCAGTTCTTC.

The chain uses TRBV3-1 (or the pseudogene TRBV3-2) and TRBJ1-4; D not resolved. The germline V and J ends were trimmed by 1 base and 0 bases, with 9 bases remaining between them. CDR3 length: 16 residues. Germline CDR1 and CDR2: LGHDT and YNNKEL (reference sequence). CDR3 protein: CASSQVTPATNEKLFF. The CDR3 DNA is TGTGCCAGCAGCCAAGTAACACCAGCAACTAATGAAAAACTGTTTTTT.

The rearrangement uses TRBV10-1 and TRBJ2-3, with D perhaps TRBD2 (6 bases). The CDR3 covers 14 residues. The V end lost 5 bases, the J end lost 0 bases, and 9 bases lay between the germline ends. CDR1 is WNHNN and CDR2 is SYGVQD in the germline V gene (reference sequence). The CDR3 DNA is TGCGCCAGCAGTTCGGGACTCAGCACAGATACGCAGTATTTT. Residues: CASSSGLSTDTQYF.

The gene calls are TRBV7-9 and TRBJ1-3; D may be TRBD1 (6 bases). V lost 4 bases and J lost 4, with 20 bases in between. CDR1 is SEHNR, CDR2 FQNEAQ, per germline (reference sequence). This CDR3 has 17 amino acids. This CDR3 is CASSSGLGQITGNTIYF. CDR3 DNA: TGTGCCAGCAGCTCTGGCCTGGGACAAATAACGGGAAACACCATATATTTT.

The chain recombines TRBV30 with TRBJ2-5, with D unresolved. The germline V gene has CDR1 GTSNPN and CDR2 SVGIG (reference sequence). Trimming took off 3 bases at V and 5 bases at J, with 16 bases between the two ends. The CDR3 is 14 amino acids. DNA of the CDR3: TGTGCCTGGAGGGGCAGCGAGGTATTTGAGACCCAGTACTTC. This translates into CAWRGSEVFETQYF.

This chain joins TRBV19 and TRBJ1-1; 7 nucleotides line up with TRBD1. After removal of 11 bases from V and 0 bases from J, the junction contained 9 bases not matched to a gene. This CDR3 has 14 amino acids. Germline loops: CDR1 LNHDA, CDR2 SQIVND (reference sequence). The CDR3 DNA is TGTGCCGTAAAGGGGGCAGCCATGAACACTGAAGCTTTCTTT. It yields the protein CAVKGAAMNTEAFF.

The genes are TRBV11-2 and TRBJ1-1; a possible D gene is TRBD1 (5 bases). This CDR3 is built from 13 residues. Germline-derived CDR1 and CDR2 are SGHAT and FQNNGV. With 4 bases removed from V and 0 bases from J, the gap between germline ends came to 6 bases. The CDR3 loop is CASSWGMNTEAFF. The CDR3 nucleotides read TGTGCCAGCAGCTGGGGCATGAACACTGAAGCTTTCTTT.

The chain carries TRBV27 and TRBJ1-1; D remains unclear. The CDR3 extends over 13 amino acids. From germline, CDR1 is MNHEY and CDR2 SMNVEV (reference sequence). This CDR3 is CGSRHNLNTEAFF. CDR3 bases: TGTGGTTCGAGACACAACTTGAACACTGAAGCTTTCTTT.

The V gene is TRBV27, the J gene TRBJ1-5; TRBD1 aligns across 7 bases. Germline V CDR1 and CDR2: MNHEY, SMNVEV (reference sequence). The CDR3 covers 15 residues. V lost 5 bases, J lost 4 bases, and 8 bases stayed unmatched. CDR3 region: CASSPRGTANQPQHF. CDR3 nucleotide sequence: TGTGCCAGCAGTCCCAGGGGGACAGCAAATCAGCCCCAGCATTTT.

The V gene is TRBV18, the J gene TRBJ1-5; 7 bases agree with TRBD1. CDR3 size: 15 residues. V lost 4 bases to trimming and J lost 4 bases; unmatched junction nucleotides: 7. Germline CDR1 reads KGHSH; CDR2 reads LQKENI. The CDR3 protein is CASSRTGVRNQPQHF. The DNA for the CDR3 is TGTGCCAGCTCACGCACAGGGGTGAGAAATCAGCCCCAGCATTTT. The full variable domain, rest sourced from reference TRBV18 and TRBJ1-5, is NAGVMQNPRHLVRRRGQEARLRCSPMKGHSHVYWYRQLPEEGLKFMVYLQKENIIDESGMPKERFSAEFPKEGPSILRIQQVVRGDSAAYFCASSRTGVRNQPQHFGDGTRLSIL.

V usage is TRBV28 and J usage is TRBJ2-5; D unresolved. Trimming pared 3 bases from V and 5 bases from J, leaving 16 bases between. The CDR3 runs 15 residues. Germline lookup yields CDR1 MDHEN and CDR2 SYDVKM. This CDR3 reads CASSLSLGLGETQYF. The CDR3 region has the DNA TGTGCCAGCAGTTTGTCCCTAGGGTTGGGGGAGACCCAGTACTTC.

V and J are TRBV21-1 and TRBJ2-2; TRBD2, the table's D call, lacks a check against the DNA. TRBV21-1 represents a pseudogene. The CDR3 spans 17 residues. CDR3 amino acids: CASSKGWTSGHTGELFF. CDR3 sequence (DNA): TGTGCCAGCAGCAAGGGCTGGACTAGCGGGCACACCGGGGAGCTGTTTTTT.

In the case of this clone: A read error may account for a junction end that differs from germline. CDR3 residues: CASSQPLDVGFTF. In DNA form, the CDR3 reads TGTGCCAGCAGCCAACCCTTGGACGTGGGCTTCACCTTC. The gene calls are TRBV14 and TRBJ1-2; no clear D gene. The germline V gene has CDR1 SGHDN and CDR2 FVKESK. CDR3 length: 13 residues. The full variable domain, its missing parts supplied by reference TRBV14 and TRBJ1-2, is EAGVTQFPSHSVIEKGQTVTLRCDPISGHDNLYWYRRVMGKEIKFLLHFVKESKQDESGMPNNRFLAERTGGTYSTLKVQPAELEDSGVYFCASSQPLDVGFTFGSGTRLTVV.

The chain recombines TRBV6-1 with TRBJ2-7; no reliable D call. Germline V CDR1 and CDR2: MNHNS, SASEGT. Trimming stripped 3 bases from V and 6 bases from J, with 9 bases between. The CDR3 extends over 12 amino acids. The CDR3 nucleotides read TGTGCCAGCAGTGATATTCCAGGCGAGCAGTACTTC. Translated, it gives CASSDIPGEQYF.

The chain employs TRBV29-1 and TRBJ1-5; D gene ambiguous. This CDR3 contains 14 residues. Germline values: CDR1 SQVTM, CDR2 ANQGSEA. The V and J ends lost 6 bases and 0 bases respectively, with 12 bases between them. CDR3 nucleotides: TGCAGCGTCGTTGCGGGGAATAGCAATCAGCCCCAGCATTTT. It specifies CSVVAGNSNQPQHF. Looking up the rest from reference TRBV29-1 and TRBJ1-5 gives the full variable domain: SAVISQKPSRDICQRGTSLTIQCQVDSQVTMMFWYRQQPGQSLTLIATANQGSEATYESGFVIDKFPISRPNLTFSTLTVSNMSPEDSSIYLCSVVAGNSNQPQHFGDGTRLSIL.

The CDR3 sequence is CASRPPGGGNPLRGYTF. As DNA, the CDR3 is TGTGCCAGCAGACCTCCAGGGGGGGGAAATCCCCTCCGAGGCTACACCTTC. The J gene is TRBJ1-2, the V gene TRBV27; TRBD1 matches at 7 bases. Germline V gives CDR1 MNHEY, CDR2 SMNVEV (reference sequence). The length of the CDR3 is 17 residues. With V trimmed by 6 bases and J by 8 bases, 21 bases remained unmatched.

This clone was recorded only once. The V call is TRBV7-3, the J call TRBJ1-1; possible D gene TRBD1, 5 bases. The germline V gene encodes CDR1 SGHTA and CDR2 FQGTGA. V shed 5 bases and J shed 5 bases, with 15 bases lying between them. This CDR3 is built from 14 residues. The CDR3 here is CASSQGAGRTEAFF. The CDR3 nucleotides read TGTGCCAGCAGCCAGGGTGCGGGACGGACTGAAGCTTTCTTT.

Concerning this clone itself: Other DNA variants within this sample encode the same CDR3. V and J are TRBV20-1 and TRBJ1-1; D gene unclear. Between the trimmed V and J ends, which lost 6 bases and 1 base, there was a span of 6 bases. Looked up from germline, CDR1 is DFQATT and CDR2 is SNEGSKA (reference sequence). The CDR3 sequence is 11 residues long. As DNA, the CDR3 is TGCAGTGCCCGAGGGAACACTGAAGCTTTCTTT. Translating it yields CSARGNTEAFF.

This clone came up once. The chain has TRBV28 and TRBJ1-2; 10 bases fit TRBD1. V dropped 8 bases and J dropped 5; count of bases not matched to a gene: 11. Germline V lookup: CDR1 MDHEN, CDR2 SYDVKM. The length of the CDR3 is 15 residues. CDR3 amino acids: CASRLHGQGGYGYTF. Written as DNA, the CDR3 is TGTGCCAGCCGGCTCCACGGACAGGGGGGTTATGGCTACACCTTC.

The genes are TRBV27 and TRBJ1-2, with D perhaps TRBD1 (6 bases). The ends were cut back, 6 bases at V and 0 bases at J, with 14 bases in the middle. CDR3 size: 15 residues. Germline-derived CDR1 and CDR2 are MNHEY and SMNVEV (reference sequence). CDR3 sequence: CASSRDISSNYGYTF. The CDR3 nucleotides are TGTGCCAGCAGCCGGGACATATCCTCTAACTATGGCTACACCTTC.

The chain uses TRBV2 and TRBJ1-1; a weak D match, TRBD1 (5 bases). V was trimmed by 2 bases and J by 5 bases, leaving 18 bases between them. This CDR3 contains 16 residues. Per the germline V gene, CDR1 is SNHLY and CDR2 is FYNNEI. This CDR3 is CASSERAGWSGTEAFF. The CDR3 DNA sequence: TGTGCCAGCAGTGAAAGGGCAGGGTGGAGTGGAACTGAAGCTTTCTTT.